Here is one T cell receptor (beta chain) with its context. What it binds is unknown. TCRdb keeps only in-frame clones here, not all; method: immunoSEQ multiplex PCR. The sample has tens of thousands of clones; 90% to 95% are singletons. The CDR3 spans 12 residues. Germline lookup yields CDR1 SGHKS and CDR2 YYEKEE (reference sequence). The V end lost 4 bases, the J end lost 5 bases, and 10 bases lay between the germline ends. This record comes from a study of brain T cells in children with intractable seizures. Findings and limits, study-wide: HCMV serostatus was not known, and viral specificity came from CDR3 similarity only.

The receptor was isolated from a girl aged 2 to 9 with Rasmussen encephalitis and intractable seizures. The chain employs TRBV5-5 and TRBJ2-7; D not resolved. Material: peripheral blood, obtained at surgery. CDR3 coding DNA: TGTGCCAGCAGCCCGTCCAGGCACGAGCAGTACTTC. Protein: CASSPSRHEQYF.